Below, one T cell receptor (beta chain) is given with its context. The sample is drawn from a study of human thymus T cells. Clones were sequenced by immunoSEQ multiplex PCR, and TCRdb holds only the in-frame ones, with some missing. The top ten hold approximately 0.032% of the sample, which has tens of thousands of clones, 90% to 95% seen once. Resections that were taken during corrective heart surgery supplied the thymus tissue. V gave up 6 bases and J gave up 0 bases, with 2 bases separating them. Germline V gives CDR1 ENHRY, CDR2 SYGVKD. CDR3 size: 12 residues. Input material: thymus tissue. The sequence came from a girl in the first two years of life with a congenital heart defect but otherwise immunologically healthy. The J gene is TRBJ2-2, the V gene TRBV10-3; no definite D call. The CDR3 reads CAISANTGELFF. CDR3 coding DNA: TGTGCCATCAGCGCGAACACCGGGGAGCTGTTTTTT.